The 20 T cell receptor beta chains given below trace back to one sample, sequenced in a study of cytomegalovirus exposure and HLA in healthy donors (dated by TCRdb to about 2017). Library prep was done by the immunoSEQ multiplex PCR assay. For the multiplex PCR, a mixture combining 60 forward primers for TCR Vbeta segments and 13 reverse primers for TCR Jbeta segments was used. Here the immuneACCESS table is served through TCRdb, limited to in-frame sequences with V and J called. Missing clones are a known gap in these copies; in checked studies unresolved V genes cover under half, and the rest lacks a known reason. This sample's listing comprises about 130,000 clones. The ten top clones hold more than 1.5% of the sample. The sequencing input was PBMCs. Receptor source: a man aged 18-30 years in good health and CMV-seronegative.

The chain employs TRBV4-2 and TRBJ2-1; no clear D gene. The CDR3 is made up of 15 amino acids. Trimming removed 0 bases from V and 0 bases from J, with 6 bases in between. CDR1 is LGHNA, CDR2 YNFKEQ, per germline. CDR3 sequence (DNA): TGTGCCAGCAGCCAAGAATTGAGCTCCTACAATGAGCAGTTCTTC. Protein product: CASSQELSSYNEQFF.

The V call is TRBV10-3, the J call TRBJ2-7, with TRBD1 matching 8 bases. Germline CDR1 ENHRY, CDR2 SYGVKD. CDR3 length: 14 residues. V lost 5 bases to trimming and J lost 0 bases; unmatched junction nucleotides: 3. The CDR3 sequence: CAISPGQGSYEQYF. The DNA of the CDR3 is TGTGCCATCAGTCCAGGACAGGGCTCCTACGAGCAGTACTTC.

The CDR3 is CASSRTSGANTGELFF. DNA of the CDR3: TGTGCCAGCTCACGGACTAGCGGGGCGAACACCGGGGAGCTGTTTTTT. The rearrangement joins TRBV18 to TRBJ2-2; 12 bases are shared with TRBD2. The CDR3 has 16 residues. The junction had 0 bases not matched to a gene; V was cut back by 4 bases and J by 0 bases. Germline-derived CDR1 and CDR2 are KGHSH and LQKENI.

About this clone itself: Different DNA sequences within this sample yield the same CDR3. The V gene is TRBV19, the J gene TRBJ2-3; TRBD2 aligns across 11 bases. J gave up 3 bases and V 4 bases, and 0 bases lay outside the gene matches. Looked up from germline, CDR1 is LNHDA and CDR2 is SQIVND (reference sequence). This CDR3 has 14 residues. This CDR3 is CASSTSGGTDTQYF. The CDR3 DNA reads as TGTGCCAGTAGTACTAGCGGGGGGACAGATACGCAGTATTTT.

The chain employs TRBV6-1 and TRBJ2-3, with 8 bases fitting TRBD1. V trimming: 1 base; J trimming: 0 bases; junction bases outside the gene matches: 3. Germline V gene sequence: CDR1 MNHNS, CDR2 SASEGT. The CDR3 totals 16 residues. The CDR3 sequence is CASSEGQGISTDTQYF. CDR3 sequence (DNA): TGTGCCAGCAGTGAAGGACAGGGGATTAGCACAGATACGCAGTATTTT.

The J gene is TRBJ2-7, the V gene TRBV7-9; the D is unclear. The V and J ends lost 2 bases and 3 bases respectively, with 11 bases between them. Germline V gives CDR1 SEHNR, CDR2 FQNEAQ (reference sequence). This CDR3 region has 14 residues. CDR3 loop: CASSLTEILYEQYF. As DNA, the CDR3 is TGTGCCAGCAGCTTAACTGAGATCCTCTACGAGCAGTACTTC.

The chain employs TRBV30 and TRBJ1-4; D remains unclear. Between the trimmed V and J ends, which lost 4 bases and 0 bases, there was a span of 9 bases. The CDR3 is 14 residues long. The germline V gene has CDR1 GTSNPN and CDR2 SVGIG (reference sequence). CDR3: CAWNRRATNEKLFF. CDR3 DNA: TGTGCCTGGAACCGGCGGGCAACTAATGAAAAACTGTTTTTT.

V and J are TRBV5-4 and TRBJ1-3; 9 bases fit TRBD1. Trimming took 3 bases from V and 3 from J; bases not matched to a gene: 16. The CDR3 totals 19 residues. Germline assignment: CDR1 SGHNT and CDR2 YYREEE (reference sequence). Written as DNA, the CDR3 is TGTGCCAGCAGCTGGAGGACAGGGGTTCTTGATGGGCTTGGAAACACCATATATTTT. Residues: CASSWRTGVLDGLGNTIYF.

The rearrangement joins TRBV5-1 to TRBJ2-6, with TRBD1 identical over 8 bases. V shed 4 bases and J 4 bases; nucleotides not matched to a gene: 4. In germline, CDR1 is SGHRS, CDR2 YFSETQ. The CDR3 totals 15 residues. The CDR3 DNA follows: TGCGCCAGCAGCCGGACAGGGCAGGGGGCCAACGTCCTGACTTTC. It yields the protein CASSRTGQGANVLTF.

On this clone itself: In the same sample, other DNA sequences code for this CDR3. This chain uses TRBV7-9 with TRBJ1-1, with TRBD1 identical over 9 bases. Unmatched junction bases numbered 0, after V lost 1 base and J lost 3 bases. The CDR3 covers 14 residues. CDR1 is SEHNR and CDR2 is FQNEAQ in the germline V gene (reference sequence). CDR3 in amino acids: CASSLGQGDTEAFF. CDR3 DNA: TGTGCCAGCAGCTTAGGACAGGGGGACACTGAAGCTTTCTTT.

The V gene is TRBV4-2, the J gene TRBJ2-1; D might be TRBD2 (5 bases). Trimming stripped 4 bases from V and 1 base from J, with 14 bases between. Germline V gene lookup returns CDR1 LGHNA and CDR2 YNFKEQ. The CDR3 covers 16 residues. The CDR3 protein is CASSPGLVESYNEQFF. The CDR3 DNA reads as TGTGCCAGCAGCCCAGGACTGGTTGAGTCCTACAATGAGCAGTTCTTC.

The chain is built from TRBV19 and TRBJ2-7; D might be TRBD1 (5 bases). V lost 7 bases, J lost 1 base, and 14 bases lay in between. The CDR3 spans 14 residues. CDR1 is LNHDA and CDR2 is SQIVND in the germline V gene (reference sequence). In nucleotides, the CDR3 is TGTGCCAGTACCGATAGGGGCTCATCCTACGAGCAGTACTTC. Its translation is CASTDRGSSYEQYF.

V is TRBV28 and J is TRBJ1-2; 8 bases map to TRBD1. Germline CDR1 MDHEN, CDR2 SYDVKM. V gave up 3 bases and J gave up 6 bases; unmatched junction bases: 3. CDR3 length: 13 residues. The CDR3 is CASSLRDRHGYTF. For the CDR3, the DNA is TGTGCCAGCAGTTTGAGGGACAGGCATGGCTACACCTTC.

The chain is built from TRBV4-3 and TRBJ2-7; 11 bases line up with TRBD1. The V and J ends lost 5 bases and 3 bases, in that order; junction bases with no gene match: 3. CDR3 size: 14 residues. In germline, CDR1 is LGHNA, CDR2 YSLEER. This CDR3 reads CASSSGTGGYEQYF. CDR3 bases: TGCGCCAGCAGCTCCGGGACAGGGGGCTACGAGCAGTACTTC.

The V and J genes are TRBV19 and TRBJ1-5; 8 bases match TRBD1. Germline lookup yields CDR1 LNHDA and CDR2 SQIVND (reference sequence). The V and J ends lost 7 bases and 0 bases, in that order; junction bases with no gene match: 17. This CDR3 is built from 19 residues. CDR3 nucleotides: TGTGCCAGTAATATGAAACTGGGGACAGGAAGCCTTAGCAATCAGCCCCAGCATTTT. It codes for CASNMKLGTGSLSNQPQHF.

CDR3 nucleotides: TGTGCCACCGGAGGACTAGCGGGGTACACAGATACGCAGTATTTT. Translating gives CATGGLAGYTDTQYF. V gene TRBV28 combines with J gene TRBJ2-3; 12 bases match TRBD2. Germline-derived CDR1 and CDR2 are MDHEN and SYDVKM. The CDR3 length is 15 residues. V was clipped by 10 bases and J by 2 bases; unmatched bases: 7.

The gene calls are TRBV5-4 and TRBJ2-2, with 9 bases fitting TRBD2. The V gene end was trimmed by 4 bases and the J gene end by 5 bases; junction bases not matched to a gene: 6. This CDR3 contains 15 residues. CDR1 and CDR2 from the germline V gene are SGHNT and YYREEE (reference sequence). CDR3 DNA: TGTGCCAGCAGCGAGAGAGCGGGGGGAACCGGGGAGCTGTTTTTT. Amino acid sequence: CASSERAGGTGELFF.

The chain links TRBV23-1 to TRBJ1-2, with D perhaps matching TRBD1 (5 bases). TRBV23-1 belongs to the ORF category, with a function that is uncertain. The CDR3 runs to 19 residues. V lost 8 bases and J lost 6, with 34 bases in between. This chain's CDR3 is CASFRRPGESMRDGDGYTF. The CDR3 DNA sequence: TGCGCCAGCTTTAGGAGGCCGGGGGAAAGTATGAGGGATGGTGATGGCTACACCTTC.

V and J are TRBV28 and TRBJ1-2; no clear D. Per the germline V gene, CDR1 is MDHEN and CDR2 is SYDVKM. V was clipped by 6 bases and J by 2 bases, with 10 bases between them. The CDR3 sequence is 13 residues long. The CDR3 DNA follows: TGTGCCAGCAGAAAGACTGAAAACTATGGCTACACCTTC. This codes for CASRKTENYGYTF.

Here the CDR3 reads CASSLGSPSSYEQYF. CDR3 in DNA: TGTGCCAGCAGCTTAGGTAGCCCAAGCTCCTACGAGCAGTACTTC. The V gene is TRBV7-2, the J gene TRBJ2-7, with unresolved D. Germline loops: CDR1 SGHTA, CDR2 FQGNSA. The CDR3 sequence is 15 residues long. V shed 1 base and J shed 0 bases, with 10 bases lying between them.